A single sample is the source of the 6 T cell receptor beta chains below, sequenced in a study of response to subunit inactivated influenza vaccine. TCRdb called the RT-PCR reads again in MiXCR, with one record for every CDR3 protein. The sample holds more than 700,000 distinct CDR3 sequences, about 20% seen once. This sample comprised PBMCs from blood, obtained 5 days after vaccination. All receptors derive from a man aged 50 to 60 who received an inactivated influenza vaccine.

This clonotype was observed many times. The chain combines TRBV5-1 with TRBJ2-3; unclear D gene. CDR1 SGHRS and CDR2 YFSETQ come from the germline V gene. This CDR3 is built from 12 residues. The ends were cut back, 4 bases at V and 2 bases at J, with 5 bases in the middle. The CDR3: CASSLPTDTQYF. In DNA, the CDR3 is TGCGCCAGCAGCCTACCCACAGATACGCAGTATTTT.

The genes are TRBV28 and TRBJ2-5, with D possibly matching TRBD1 (5 bases). The germline V and J ends were trimmed by 6 bases and 6 bases, with 20 bases remaining between them. The CDR3 totals 15 residues. Germline values: CDR1 MDHEN, CDR2 SYDVKM. CDR3 DNA: TGTGCCAGCAGGACCCAGGGTATTGATCAACAGACCCAGTACTTC. Amino acids: CASRTQGIDQQTQYF. Complete variable domain (other parts from reference TRBV28 and TRBJ2-5): DVKVTQSSRYLVKRTGEKVFLECVQDMDHENMFWYRQDPGLGLRLIYFSYDVKMKEKGDIPEGYSVSREKKERFSLILESASTNQTSMYLCASRTQGIDQQTQYFGPGTRLLVL.

This clonotype was recorded many times. The CDR3 coding sequence is TGTGCCAGCAGTTACTCGAGTTGGTGGACAGGGGAGAACACTGAAGCTTTCTTT. Its protein is CASSYSSWWTGENTEAFF. The V gene is TRBV6-5, the J gene TRBJ1-1, with 9 bases aligning to TRBD1. Trimming took 0 bases from V and 1 from J; bases not matched to a gene: 9. The CDR3 consists of 18 residues. Germline V gives CDR1 MNHEY, CDR2 SVGAGI.

The chain couples TRBV4-3 to TRBJ2-4, with D perhaps matching TRBD2 (5 bases). The ends were cut back, 4 bases at V and 6 bases at J, with 10 bases in the middle. CDR1 and CDR2 (germline): LGHNA, YSLEER. The CDR3 totals 13 residues. The CDR3 spells CASSREPGNIQYF. CDR3 bases: TGCGCCAGCAGCCGGGAGCCTGGAAACATTCAGTACTTC.

This clonotype was detected only a few times. The chain links TRBV5-4 to TRBJ1-2, with TRBD1 identical over 8 bases. The CDR3 covers 15 residues. The V and J ends lost 4 bases and 3 bases, in that order; junction bases with no gene match: 8. CDR1 and CDR2 (germline): SGHNT, YYREEE (reference sequence). The DNA for the CDR3 is TGTGCCAGCAGCGCCCGGACAGGGCTTTACTATGGCTACACCTTC. It encodes CASSARTGLYYGYTF.

This clonotype was detected only a few times. V is TRBV5-1 and J is TRBJ2-5, with 7 nucleotides matching TRBD1. CDR3 size: 16 residues. Germline CDR1 and CDR2: SGHRS and YFSETQ. With 4 bases clipped from V and 2 bases from J, the junction kept 11 bases outside the gene matches. The DNA of the CDR3 is TGCGCCAGCAGCCTTGGACAGGCCGGCTATCAAGAGACCCAGTACTTC. This encodes CASSLGQAGYQETQYF.